The 32 T cell receptor beta chains below all came from one sample that was sequenced in a study of blood T cell repertoires in COVID-19. TCRdb's table, derived via immunoSEQ multiplex PCR, lists solely in-frame clones and lacks some. This repertoire shows about 60,000 clones, around 83% found once; its top ten account for about 6.7%. The sample taken for sequencing was peripheral blood. The receptor set was obtained from a human donor in a cohort sampled during active COVID-19.

The chain couples TRBV10-3 to TRBJ1-1; D possibly corresponds to TRBD1 (6 bases). This CDR3 has 14 residues. Trimming left V 10 bases short and J 1 base short, with 16 bases between. The V gene's germline CDR1 is ENHRY and CDR2 SYGVKD. The CDR3 loop reads CASQTGTQNTEAFF. DNA of the CDR3: TGTGCCAGCCAGACAGGCACACAGAACACTGAAGCTTTCTTT.

This chain uses TRBV7-9 with TRBJ2-5; 7 bases align to TRBD2. V lost 0 bases to trimming and J lost 5 bases; unmatched junction nucleotides: 9. Germline assignment: CDR1 SEHNR and CDR2 FQNEAQ (reference sequence). CDR3 length: 16 residues. The CDR3 nucleotides read TGTGCCAGCAGCTTAGCGTCAGGCGGGGGTGGCGAGACCCAGTACTTC. Translating gives CASSLASGGGGETQYF.

V usage is TRBV5-4 and J usage is TRBJ2-3; D is perhaps TRBD2 (6 bases). CDR1 and CDR2 from the germline V gene are SGHNT and YYREEE (reference sequence). V lost 2 bases and J 3 bases, leaving 13 bases between the germline ends. This CDR3 has 15 amino acids. DNA of the CDR3: TGTGCCAGCAGCTTTGACGGAGGGATAACAGATACGCAGTATTTT. It translates to CASSFDGGITDTQYF.

This chain connects TRBV5-1 to TRBJ1-4; 9 nucleotides align to TRBD1. This CDR3 region has 14 residues. Germline assignment: CDR1 SGHRS and CDR2 YFSETQ. The trim removed 3 bases at V and 5 bases at J, leaving 2 bases unmatched. The CDR3, as DNA: TGCGCCAGCAGCTGGGACAGGGCAAATGAAAAACTGTTTTTT. It is translated as CASSWDRANEKLFF.

This chain connects TRBV18 to TRBJ2-5, with D hard to call. Germline values: CDR1 KGHSH, CDR2 LQKENI. V was cut by 6 bases and J by 5 bases, with 10 bases left in between. This CDR3 has 12 residues. CDR3 in DNA: TGTGCCAGCTCGCAAGCCCGGGAGACCCAGTACTTC. Translated, it gives CASSQARETQYF. Full variable domain (rest looked up from reference TRBV18 and TRBJ2-5): NAGVMQNPRHLVRRRGQEARLRCSPMKGHSHVYWYRQLPEEGLKFMVYLQKENIIDESGMPKERFSAEFPKEGPSILRIQQVVRGDSAAYFCASSQARETQYFGPGTRLLVL.

The rearrangement uses TRBV7-9 and TRBJ1-5; D remains ambiguous. From germline, CDR1 is SEHNR and CDR2 FQNEAQ (reference sequence). Trimming removed 2 bases at V and 4 bases at J, with 9 bases between. The length of the CDR3 is 14 residues. The CDR3 is CASSLPGRNQPQHF. The DNA of the CDR3 is TGTGCCAGCAGCTTACCCGGCAGGAATCAGCCCCAGCATTTT.

The chain employs TRBV19 and TRBJ1-5; the D is unclear. This CDR3 has 12 amino acids. The germline V gene has CDR1 LNHDA and CDR2 SQIVND (reference sequence). V lost 5 bases and J lost 9, with 11 bases in between. This chain's CDR3 is CASSVGIRPQHF. CDR3 coding DNA: TGTGCCAGTAGTGTCGGGATACGGCCCCAGCATTTT.

This rearrangement joins TRBV25-1 to TRBJ1-2; 7 bases line up with TRBD1. V lost 5 bases and J lost 8; bases outside the gene matches: 8. This CDR3 spans 13 amino acids. Germline CDR1 MGHDK, CDR2 SYGVNS. This CDR3 reads CASSPSRQGGYTF. CDR3 DNA sequence: TGTGCCAGCAGTCCCTCTAGACAGGGAGGCTACACCTTC.

J is TRBJ2-7 and V is TRBV30; the match to TRBD1 covers 11 bases. The CDR3 has 15 amino acids. Germline CDR1 GTSNPN, CDR2 SVGIG (reference sequence). V trimming: 0 bases; J trimming: 5 bases; junction bases outside the gene matches: 6. CDR3 DNA sequence: TGTGCCTGGAGTGTCGGGACAGGGGGTGTCCACGAGCAGTACTTC. Protein product: CAWSVGTGGVHEQYF. The full variable domain, its missing parts supplied by reference TRBV30 and TRBJ2-7, is SQTIHQWPATLVQPVGSPLSLECTVEGTSNPNLYWYRQAAGRGLQLLFYSVGIGQISSEVPQNLSASRPQDRQFILSSKKLLLSDSGFYLCAWSVGTGGVHEQYFGPGTRLTVT.

This clone was found a few times. V is TRBV30 and J is TRBJ2-5, with a possible D match to TRBD2 (5 bases). From germline, CDR1 is GTSNPN and CDR2 SVGIG (reference sequence). The CDR3 covers 13 residues. The ends were cut back, 3 bases at V and 0 bases at J, with 8 bases in the middle. The CDR3 protein is CAWSRGHQETQYF. Written as DNA, the CDR3 is TGTGCCTGGAGCCGGGGTCACCAAGAGACCCAGTACTTC.

The V gene is TRBV4-1, the J gene TRBJ2-5, with TRBD2 matching 10 bases. The germline V gene has CDR1 MGHRA and CDR2 YSYEKL. This CDR3 has 15 residues. With V trimmed by 1 base and J by 3 bases, 2 bases remained unmatched. In DNA form, the CDR3 reads TGCGCCAGCAGCCAAGTAGCGGGGGGTAAAGAGACCCAGTACTTC. As protein: CASSQVAGGKETQYF.

Remarks on this clone: The junction departs from germline at one end; a sequencing error may be responsible. V gene TRBV3-1 (or the pseudogene TRBV3-2) combines with J gene TRBJ1-1; 12 positions match TRBD1. Germline CDR1 is LGHDT and CDR2 is YNNKEL (reference sequence). This CDR3 has 12 amino acids. This CDR3 reads CASSRDRGLLIF. CDR3 bases: TGTGCCAGCAGCCGGGACAGGGGGCTATTAATCTTC.

The V call is TRBV19, the J call TRBJ2-3; 11 bases agree with TRBD1. The CDR3 is 14 residues long. V gave up 5 bases and J gave up 6 bases; unmatched junction bases: 4. Germline CDR1 LNHDA, CDR2 SQIVND (reference sequence). CDR3: CASSGTGGGDTQYF. Written as DNA, the CDR3 is TGTGCCAGTAGTGGGACAGGGGGAGGTGATACGCAGTATTTT.

This clone was observed a single time. The chain has TRBV14 and TRBJ2-7, with 10 bases matching TRBD1. The germline CDR1 and CDR2 sequences are SGHDN and FVKESK. Germline trimming cut 1 base from V and 5 bases from J; bases unmatched to any gene: 8. This CDR3 is 16 amino acids long. The DNA of the CDR3 is TGTGCCAGCAGCCAAGTCCGTGGGACAGGGGTCCACGAGCAGTACTTC. It yields the protein CASSQVRGTGVHEQYF.

This clone has more than one count but fewer than ten. The chain is built from TRBV4-1 and TRBJ1-2; 8 bases match TRBD1. Germline assignment: CDR1 MGHRA and CDR2 YSYEKL. J was trimmed by 4 bases and V by 6 bases; bases with no gene match: 4. The CDR3 length is 13 residues. The CDR3 DNA reads as TGCGCCAGCAGGCCCACAGGGGGCTATGGCTACACCTTC. Translating gives CASRPTGGYGYTF.

J is TRBJ1-1 and V is TRBV19, with TRBD1 matching over 9 bases. J lost 11 bases, V lost 6 bases, and 13 bases had no gene match. Germline CDR1 reads LNHDA; CDR2 reads SQIVND (reference sequence). The CDR3 extends over 14 amino acids. The CDR3 reads CASSEGTGTLRAFF. Here the CDR3 DNA reads TGTGCCAGTAGCGAGGGGACAGGGACCCTGCGGGCTTTCTTT.

This chain connects TRBV9 to TRBJ2-7, with a weak D call TRBD2 (6 bases). Looked up from germline, CDR1 is SGDLS and CDR2 is YYNGEE. V dropped 0 bases and J dropped 6 bases, with 13 bases sitting between them. This CDR3 comprises 14 residues. The chain's CDR3 is CASSVETSWGEQYF. For the CDR3, the DNA is TGTGCCAGCAGCGTAGAAACTAGCTGGGGCGAGCAGTACTTC. Supplemented by reference TRBV9 and TRBJ2-7, the full variable domain reads DSGVTQTPKHLITATGQRVTLRCSPRSGDLSVYWYQQSLDQGLQFLIQYYNGEERAKGNILERFSAQQFPDLHSELNLSSLELGDSALYFCASSVETSWGEQYFGPGTRLTVT.

This rearrangement joins TRBV5-1 to TRBJ1-4; D might be TRBD1 (5 bases). V was shortened by 1 base and J by 6 bases, with 7 bases between the two germline ends. Germline-derived CDR1 and CDR2 are SGHRS and YFSETQ. This CDR3 spans 13 amino acids. CDR3 coding DNA: TGCGCCAGCAGCTTGACAGGAGATGAAAAACTGTTTTTT. It encodes CASSLTGDEKLFF. The whole variable domain, remainder taken from reference TRBV5-1 and TRBJ1-4, is KAGVTQTPRYLIKTRGQQVTLSCSPISGHRSVSWYQQTPGQGLQFLFEYFSETQRNKGNFPGRFSGRQFSNSRSEMNVSTLELGDSALYLCASSLTGDEKLFFGSGTQLSVL.

The chain links TRBV5-4 to TRBJ2-7; the match to TRBD2 covers 11 bases. Trimming removed 2 bases from V and 0 bases from J; junction bases left unmatched: 1. Germline lookup yields CDR1 SGHNT and CDR2 YYREEE (reference sequence). The CDR3 totals 15 residues. CDR3 DNA sequence: TGTGCCAGCAGCTTCGGGACTAGCGGCTCCTACGAGCAGTACTTC. It yields the protein CASSFGTSGSYEQYF.

The V and J genes are TRBV10-1 and TRBJ2-5; perhaps TRBD2 as D (5 bases). V was pared by 8 bases and J by 2 bases, with 12 bases between. Germline values: CDR1 WNHNN, CDR2 SYGVQD (reference sequence). This CDR3 has 13 residues. For the CDR3, the DNA is TGCGCCAGCGCTCGGGATCCTCAAGAGACCCAGTACTTC. It specifies CASARDPQETQYF.

The chain links TRBV6-5 to TRBJ1-1; D is possibly TRBD1 (6 bases). CDR3 length: 14 amino acids. Germline V gene sequence: CDR1 MNHEY, CDR2 SVGAGI. With 5 bases removed from V and 1 base from J, the gap between germline ends came to 11 bases. The CDR3 loop is CASSHRARNTEAFF. In DNA, the CDR3 is TGTGCCAGCAGTCACAGGGCTCGGAACACTGAAGCTTTCTTT.

This sequence joins TRBV29-1 and TRBJ2-7; possibly TRBD2 for D (5 bases). The CDR3 extends over 15 amino acids. Per the germline V gene, CDR1 is SQVTM and CDR2 is ANQGSEA. V lost 4 bases to trimming and J lost 3 bases, with 19 bases between them. CDR3 amino acids: CSVGVAAGARYEQYF. CDR3 DNA sequence: TGCAGCGTTGGGGTGGCGGCGGGCGCTCGCTACGAGCAGTACTTC.

The table lists this clone with a few counts. The V call is TRBV13, the J call TRBJ1-5; a weak D match, TRBD1 (5 bases). The V end lost 5 bases, the J end lost 7 bases, and 12 bases lay between the germline ends. Germline V gene sequence: CDR1 PRHDT, CDR2 FYEKMQ (reference sequence). The CDR3 runs 13 residues. In DNA form, the CDR3 reads TGTGCCAGCAGCCCGCAGGGTTTACAGCCCCAGCATTTT. It yields the protein CASSPQGLQPQHF.

This clone showed up just once. J is TRBJ2-2 and V is TRBV18; maybe TRBD1 (5 bases). V lost 1 base, J lost 5 bases, and 5 bases lay in between. The CDR3 has 13 amino acids. Germline V lookup: CDR1 KGHSH, CDR2 LQKENI. CDR3 bases: TGTGCCAGCTCACCACAGGGGACCGGGGAGCTGTTTTTT. It encodes CASSPQGTGELFF.

The chain combines TRBV2 with TRBJ1-3, with D perhaps matching TRBD1 (6 bases). Germline lookup yields CDR1 SNHLY and CDR2 FYNNEI. V was pared by 7 bases and J by 2 bases, with 15 bases between. This CDR3 contains 15 residues. The CDR3 DNA reads as TGTGCCAGCACCCGAGGGGGGGGCGCTGGAAACACCATATATTTT. This gives the protein CASTRGGGAGNTIYF.

The CDR3 protein is CASSPLGGNGNTIYF. The CDR3 DNA sequence: TGTGCCAGCTCACCTCTCGGGGGTAATGGAAACACCATATATTTT. The chain employs TRBV18 and TRBJ1-3; a weak D match, TRBD1 (5 bases). CDR1 and CDR2 from the germline V gene are KGHSH and LQKENI. CDR3 length equals 15 residues. Trimming shortened V by 3 bases and J by 3 bases, and 12 bases separated the two germline ends.

This clone was observed a few times. V usage is TRBV14 and J usage is TRBJ2-1; 13 positions match TRBD2. Germline lookup yields CDR1 SGHDN and CDR2 FVKESK. This CDR3 has 18 residues. J gave up 6 bases and V 0 bases, and 8 bases lay outside the gene matches. CDR3 sequence (DNA): TGTGCCAGCAGCCAAGATATCCGACTAGCGGGAGGAAGCAATGAGCAGTTCTTC. Translated, it gives CASSQDIRLAGGSNEQFF.

Written as DNA, the CDR3 is TGCGCCAGCAGCTTGGAAATAGCACAGGGGGCCGGGGAGCTGTTTTTT. As protein: CASSLEIAQGAGELFF. The J gene is TRBJ2-2, the V gene TRBV5-1; 8 positions match TRBD1. J lost 6 bases, V lost 0 bases, and 7 bases had no gene match. Germline loops: CDR1 SGHRS, CDR2 YFSETQ. The CDR3 has 16 residues.

The count of this clone is one. V gene TRBV2 combines with J gene TRBJ1-1, with D uncertain. Between the trimmed V and J ends, which lost 6 bases and 1 base, there was a span of 9 bases. The CDR3 consists of 13 residues. From germline, CDR1 is SNHLY and CDR2 FYNNEI. As DNA, the CDR3 is TGTGCCAGCAGGAGGACTGAGAACACTGAAGCTTTCTTT. Translation gives CASRRTENTEAFF.

This clone occurred a few times. The chain employs TRBV19 and TRBJ1-1; 7 bases map to TRBD1. This CDR3 region has 14 residues. After removal of 11 bases from V and 3 bases from J, the junction contained 12 bases not matched to a gene. Germline-derived CDR1 and CDR2 are LNHDA and SQIVND (reference sequence). For the CDR3, the DNA is TGTGCCTCAGCTCCGCAGGGGGGATACACTGAAGCTTTCTTT. Its protein is CASAPQGGYTEAFF.

A few counts support this clone. The V call is TRBV25-1, the J call TRBJ1-6, with D unresolved. The CDR3 is 13 amino acids. V shed 7 bases and J shed 8 bases, with 12 bases lying between them. Per germline, CDR1 MGHDK and CDR2 SYGVNS. The CDR3 DNA sequence: TGTGCCAGCAAGAGCTCCGATGATTCACCCCTCCACTTT. As protein: CASKSSDDSPLHF.

The rearrangement uses TRBV14 and TRBJ1-1, with D tentatively TRBD1 (6 bases). Germline-derived CDR1 and CDR2 are SGHDN and FVKESK. The CDR3 contains 16 residues. Trimming cost V 1 base and J 5 bases, with 17 bases left between them. The CDR3 coding sequence is TGTGCCAGCAGCCAAGCGTACCGGCAGGGGTGGACTGAAGCTTTCTTT. It is translated as CASSQAYRQGWTEAFF.